One sample yielded the 25 T cell receptor beta chains listed below, sequenced in a study of T-cell reconstitution after alpha-beta-depleted transplantation in children. Unique molecular identifiers were incorporated during preparation of the TCRbeta library. TCRdb itself ran the PCR reads through MiXCR, one entry per CDR3 protein. The sample has 750,000 to 950,000 distinct CDR3 sequences; roughly 16% are singletons. The sample in question was PBMCs, mostly from graft donor cells, obtained 360 days after TCRalphabeta/CD19-depleted stem cell transplant. Receptors originate from a male patient under 18 who had a stem cell transplant for acute lymphoblastic leukemia, so the T cells may come from the graft donor.

This clonotype was counted between two and nine times. The chain has TRBV20-1 and TRBJ1-5; D remains unclear. Deletions cut 3 bases from V and 0 bases from J, with 15 bases between. Germline V gene sequence: CDR1 DFQATT, CDR2 SNEGSKA (reference sequence). The CDR3 is 16 amino acids. CDR3 nucleotides: TGCAGTGCTAGGGCCCTCCGGGTGATTAGCAATCAGCCCCAGCATTTT. Its translation: CSARALRVISNQPQHF.

This clonotype was counted a few times. J is TRBJ2-7 and V is TRBV5-1, with 14 bases that match TRBD2. The CDR3 is 15 amino acids. Germline values: CDR1 SGHRS, CDR2 YFSETQ. The junction had 6 bases not matched to a gene; V was cut back by 3 bases and J by 7 bases. This CDR3 reads CASSSRLAGGPEQYF. The DNA for the CDR3 is TGCGCCAGCAGCTCGAGACTAGCGGGAGGGCCTGAGCAGTACTTC.

V is TRBV20-1 and J is TRBJ1-2, with D unclear. The CDR3 totals 12 residues. CDR1 DFQATT and CDR2 SNEGSKA come from the germline V gene (reference sequence). Trimming removed 1 base at V and 2 bases at J, with 5 bases between. As DNA, the CDR3 is TGCAGTGCTAGAGTTCAGAACTATGGCTACACCTTC. Translation: CSARVQNYGYTF.

CDR3 region: CSASQLPLHF. In DNA, the CDR3 is TGCAGTGCTAGCCAATTACCCCTCCACTTT. The chain couples TRBV20-1 to TRBJ1-6; D gene unclear. CDR3 length: 10 amino acids. The germline V gene has CDR1 DFQATT and CDR2 SNEGSKA (reference sequence). Trimming shortened V by 3 bases and J by 12 bases, and 6 bases separated the two germline ends.

The chain carries TRBV10-2 and TRBJ2-4, with D hard to call. V lost 6 bases, J lost 6 bases, and 6 bases lay in between. The CDR3 totals 11 residues. Per germline, CDR1 WSHSY and CDR2 SAAADI. The DNA of the CDR3 is TGCGCCAGCAGCGGGTCAAACATTCAGTACTTC. Translation: CASSGSNIQYF.

This clonotype was counted many times. V is TRBV11-2 and J is TRBJ2-5; 8 nucleotides match TRBD2. V was pared by 1 base and J by 7 bases, with 2 bases of the junction left unmatched. Germline-derived CDR1 and CDR2 are SGHAT and FQNNGV. The CDR3 has 13 amino acids. CDR3: CASSLGTSWTQYF. Here the CDR3 DNA reads TGTGCCAGCAGCTTAGGGACTAGCTGGACCCAGTACTTC.

This clonotype was seen repeatedly, ten times or more. The CDR3 reads CSAPNRVWDITGELFF. In DNA form, the CDR3 reads TGCAGTGCCCCTAATAGAGTATGGGACATCACCGGGGAGCTGTTTTTT. The chain employs TRBV20-1 and TRBJ2-2; maybe TRBD1 (6 bases). Germline V lookup: CDR1 DFQATT, CDR2 SNEGSKA (reference sequence). V lost 6 bases, J lost 4 bases, and 21 bases lay in between. The CDR3 length is 16 residues.

This clonotype turned up a few times. The chain couples TRBV4-1 to TRBJ1-4; 7 bases map to TRBD1. J lost 7 bases, V lost 2 bases, and 7 bases had no gene match. This CDR3 has 15 amino acids. CDR1 is MGHRA and CDR2 is YSYEKL in the germline V gene. CDR3 loop: CASSQLTGQGEKLFF. The CDR3 nucleotides are TGCGCCAGCAGCCAACTGACAGGGCAGGGTGAAAAACTGTTTTTT.

This clonotype has more than one count but fewer than ten. V gene TRBV29-1 combines with J gene TRBJ1-2; no firm D call. V lost 7 bases and J 6 bases, leaving 12 bases between the germline ends. The germline gives CDR1 SQVTM, CDR2 ANQGSEA. This CDR3 comprises 11 residues. The CDR3 sequence is CSATPWDGYTF. The DNA for the CDR3 is TGCAGCGCCACCCCGTGGGATGGCTACACCTTC.

The chain joins TRBV6-5 to TRBJ2-6; D is undetermined. V was cut by 3 bases and J by 4 bases, with 10 bases left in between. The germline CDR1 and CDR2 sequences are MNHEY and SVGAGI. The CDR3 is 15 amino acids. CDR3 sequence reads: CASSYEGYGANVLTF. In DNA, the CDR3 is TGTGCCAGCAGTTATGAAGGGTACGGGGCCAACGTCCTGACTTTC.

This clonotype was seen only a few times. The CDR3 DNA is TGTGCCAGTACGACAGGGGGAGATGGCTACACCTTC. Translating it yields CASTTGGDGYTF. The chain is built from TRBV2 and TRBJ1-2; the match to TRBD1 covers 9 bases. The CDR3 runs 12 residues. Trimming cost V 9 bases and J 6 bases; bases outside gene matches: 5. CDR1 SNHLY and CDR2 FYNNEI come from the germline V gene.

This clonotype occurred a few times. The chain uses TRBV5-1 and TRBJ2-1; D gene unclear. CDR3 size: 13 residues. Germline V gives CDR1 SGHRS, CDR2 YFSETQ. Trimming stripped 0 bases from V and 10 bases from J, with 11 bases between. The CDR3 DNA reads as TGCGCCAGCAGCTTGGAGGGCGGCGGCGAGCAGTTCTTC. Translated, it gives CASSLEGGGEQFF.

The sample holds many counts of this clonotype. The chain links TRBV7-3 to TRBJ2-3; D tentatively reads TRBD1 or TRBD2 (5 bases each). This CDR3 is 14 amino acids long. CDR1 is SGHTA, CDR2 FQGTGA, per germline. V gave up 2 bases and J gave up 6 bases, with 12 bases separating them. Here the CDR3 reads CASSLPPGRDTQYF. CDR3 bases: TGTGCCAGCAGCTTACCGCCGGGGCGGGATACGCAGTATTTT.

This clonotype was found a few times. The chain uses TRBV7-9 and TRBJ2-3, with TRBD2 identical over 7 bases. The germline CDR1 and CDR2 sequences are SEHNR and FQNEAQ (reference sequence). The CDR3 runs 16 residues. V dropped 6 bases and J dropped 0; count of bases not matched to a gene: 9. In DNA form, the CDR3 reads TGTGCCAGCAGATTCCGGCCTAGCGGCAGCACAGATACGCAGTATTTT. This translates into CASRFRPSGSTDTQYF. The variable domain in full, completed from reference TRBV7-9 and TRBJ2-3, reads DTGVSQNPRHKITKRGQNVTFRCDPISEHNRLYWYRQTLGQGPEFLTYFQNEAQLEKSRLLSDRFSAERPKGSFSTLEIQRTEQGDSAMYLCASRFRPSGSTDTQYFGPGTRLTVL.

This clonotype has a handful of counts. The rearrangement joins TRBV15 to TRBJ2-7; D unclear. V was clipped by 3 bases and J by 3 bases, with 3 bases between them. Germline V gene sequence: CDR1 LNHNV, CDR2 YYDKDF (reference sequence). This CDR3 has 11 residues. CDR3 sequence (DNA): TGTGCCACCAGCAGGAACTACGAGCAGTACTTC. Translated: CATSRNYEQYF. Together with reference TRBV15 and TRBJ2-7, the CDR3 gives the full variable domain: DAMVIQNPRYQVTQFGKPVTLSCSQTLNHNVMYWYQQKSSQAPKLLFHYYDKDFNNEADTPDNFQSRRPNTSFCFLDIRSPGLGDTAMYLCATSRNYEQYFGPGTRLTVT.

J is TRBJ2-3 and V is TRBV20-1, with D maybe TRBD1 (5 bases). CDR1 is DFQATT, CDR2 SNEGSKA, per germline (reference sequence). Trimming shortened V by 4 bases and J by 4 bases, and 18 bases separated the two germline ends. The CDR3 contains 15 residues. CDR3 sequence: CSAIGSKGLADTQYF. CDR3 nucleotide sequence: TGCAGTGCTATTGGTTCTAAGGGGTTGGCAGATACGCAGTATTTT.

This chain uses TRBV12-3 or TRBV12-4 with TRBJ1-5; D may be TRBD1 (6 bases). The CDR3 covers 13 residues. Trimming shortened V by 7 bases and J by 4 bases, and 11 bases separated the two germline ends. The CDR3 DNA reads as TGTGCCAGCACCCCTGGACAGAATCAGCCCCAGCATTTT. Translating gives CASTPGQNQPQHF.

The chain is built from TRBV12-3 or TRBV12-4 and TRBJ2-2, with D possibly matching TRBD1 (6 bases). The CDR3 length is 16 residues. With 6 bases removed from V and 1 base from J, the gap between germline ends came to 15 bases. The CDR3 sequence: CASRNLGAVNTGELFF. Written as DNA, the CDR3 is TGTGCCAGCAGAAACCTGGGGGCGGTGAACACCGGGGAGCTGTTTTTT.

V is TRBV19 and J is TRBJ2-3; 9 bases map to TRBD2. The CDR3 is 14 residues long. Germline loops: CDR1 LNHDA, CDR2 SQIVND (reference sequence). The V and J ends lost 3 bases and 8 bases, in that order; junction bases with no gene match: 6. Here the CDR3 reads CASSIGTSKVTQYF. The CDR3 DNA is TGTGCCAGTAGTATTGGGACTAGCAAGGTTACGCAGTATTTT.

This clonotype was counted a few times. The chain carries TRBV6-1 and TRBJ1-2; 7 nucleotides match TRBD1. Germline V gene lookup returns CDR1 MNHNS and CDR2 SASEGT. The ends lost 7 bases at V and 5 bases at J; junction bases unmatched: 7. The length of the CDR3 is 13 residues. The CDR3 loop reads CASIGTDLYGYTF. CDR3 DNA sequence: TGTGCCAGCATCGGGACAGACCTTTATGGCTACACCTTC.

This clonotype showed up just a few times. This chain joins TRBV10-3 and TRBJ2-1; 10 nucleotides align to TRBD2. This CDR3 has 15 residues. V dropped 8 bases and J dropped 6; count of bases not matched to a gene: 10. Germline assignment: CDR1 ENHRY and CDR2 SYGVKD. The CDR3 loop is CAISPGLAGVNEQFF. The CDR3 DNA reads as TGTGCCATCTCCCCGGGGCTAGCGGGGGTCAATGAGCAGTTCTTC.

The count of this clonotype is one. The chain combines TRBV29-1 with TRBJ2-7, with TRBD2 as a possible D gene (5 bases). This CDR3 contains 12 residues. Germline lookup yields CDR1 SQVTM and CDR2 ANQGSEA. Trimming took off 6 bases at V and 5 bases at J, with 14 bases between the two ends. The CDR3 sequence is CSVRTSQDEQYF. As DNA, the CDR3 is TGCAGCGTGAGAACTAGTCAGGACGAGCAGTACTTC.

This clonotype was found many times. The chain has TRBV20-1 and TRBJ1-5; perhaps TRBD1 as D (6 bases). The V gene lost 6 bases and the J gene lost 1 base, with 16 bases spanning the gap. The CDR3 consists of 15 residues. Germline V gene sequence: CDR1 DFQATT, CDR2 SNEGSKA (reference sequence). The CDR3: CSALWVRGSNQPQHF. CDR3 nucleotides: TGCAGTGCCCTATGGGTCAGGGGCAGCAATCAGCCCCAGCATTTT.

The CDR3 coding sequence is TGTGCCACCAAGGACAGGAAGGAGTCCACTGAAGCTTTCTTT. Encoded protein: CATKDRKESTEAFF. V gene TRBV10-3 combines with J gene TRBJ1-1; TRBD1 agrees at 7 bases. The CDR3 is 14 amino acids. Germline CDR1 is ENHRY and CDR2 is SYGVKD. After removal of 10 bases from V and 4 bases from J, the junction contained 12 bases not matched to a gene.

The rearrangement joins TRBV29-1 to TRBJ2-1; 7 positions match TRBD2. The CDR3 has 11 amino acids. The V gene end was trimmed by 6 bases and the J gene end by 8 bases; junction bases not matched to a gene: 4. Germline lookup yields CDR1 SQVTM and CDR2 ANQGSEA. The CDR3, as DNA: TGCAGCGTATTTGGACTAGATGAGCAGTTCTTC. This codes for CSVFGLDEQFF.